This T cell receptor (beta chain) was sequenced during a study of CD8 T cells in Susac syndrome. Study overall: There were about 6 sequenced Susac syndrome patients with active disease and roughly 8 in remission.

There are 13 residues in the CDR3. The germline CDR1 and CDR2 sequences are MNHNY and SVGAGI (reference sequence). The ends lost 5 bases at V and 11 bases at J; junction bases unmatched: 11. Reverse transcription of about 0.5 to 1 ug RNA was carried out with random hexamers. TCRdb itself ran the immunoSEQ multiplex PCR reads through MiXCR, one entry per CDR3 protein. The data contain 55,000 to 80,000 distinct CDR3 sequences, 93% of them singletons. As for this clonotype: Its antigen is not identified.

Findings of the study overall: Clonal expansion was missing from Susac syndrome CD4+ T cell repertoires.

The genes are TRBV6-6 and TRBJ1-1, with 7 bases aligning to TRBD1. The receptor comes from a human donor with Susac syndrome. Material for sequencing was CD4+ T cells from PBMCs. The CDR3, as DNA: TGTGCCAGCAGTCGGGACAGCCCCTGGGGGGCTTTCTTT. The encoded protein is CASSRDSPWGAFF.